The 15 T cell receptor beta chains below come from one sample, sequenced in a study of cytomegalovirus exposure and HLA in healthy donors. PCR employed 60 Vbeta and 13 Jbeta primers. Clones were sequenced by immunoSEQ multiplex PCR, and TCRdb holds only the in-frame ones, with some missing. The sample table sets out fewer than 150,000 clones. Material: PBMCs. The source is a man aged 40-49 years in good health and CMV-seronegative.

V gene TRBV11-2 combines with J gene TRBJ1-4; possibly TRBD1 for D (6 bases). The CDR3 has 15 amino acids. Trimming pared 5 bases from V and 5 bases from J, leaving 15 bases between. Germline CDR1 SGHAT, CDR2 FQNNGV. The CDR3 bases are TGTGCCAGCAGCCCTAGGACAGCCCGGAATGAAAAACTGTTTTTT. As protein: CASSPRTARNEKLFF.

The V gene is TRBV11-3, the J gene TRBJ2-3; 8 bases are shared with TRBD2. Per the germline V gene, CDR1 is SGHNT and CDR2 is YENEEA. The CDR3 has 14 residues. The V and J ends lost 2 bases and 6 bases, in that order; junction bases with no gene match: 4. CDR3 nucleotides: TGTGCCAGCAGCTTAAACGGGAGGGCTGATACGCAGTATTTT. Translation gives CASSLNGRADTQYF. The variable domain in full, with the rest retrieved from reference TRBV11-3 and TRBJ2-3, is EAGVVQSPRYKIIEKKQPVAFWCNPISGHNTLYWYLQNLGQGPELLIRYENEEAVDDSQLPKDRFSAERLKGVDSTLKIQPAELGDSAVYLCASSLNGRADTQYFGPGTRLTVL.

The chain uses TRBV6-5 and TRBJ1-1; 8 nucleotides align to TRBD1. The ends lost 6 bases at V and 4 bases at J; junction bases unmatched: 10. Germline V gives CDR1 MNHEY, CDR2 SVGAGI. The CDR3 is 15 residues long. DNA for the CDR3: TGTGCCAGCAGCCGAGGCGGACAGGGTGCCACTGAAGCTTTCTTT. Amino acids: CASSRGGQGATEAFF.

The gene calls are TRBV29-1 and TRBJ2-5, with 11 bases fitting TRBD1. Gene TRBJ2-7 matches the end of the DNA better, so the J call may be wrong. Per germline, CDR1 SQVTM and CDR2 ANQGSEA. CDR3 length equals 12 residues. The CDR3 here is CSASGTGGEQYF. In DNA, the CDR3 is TGCAGCGCCTCCGGGACAGGGGGCGAGCAGTACTTC.

This chain connects TRBV7-2 to TRBJ1-5, with 8 positions matching TRBD1. Per germline, CDR1 SGHTA and CDR2 FQGNSA. V lost 4 bases and J lost 1; bases outside the gene matches: 3. The CDR3 sequence is 15 residues long. The CDR3 protein is CASSWTGLSNQPQHF. The CDR3 DNA is TGTGCCAGCAGCTGGACAGGGCTAAGCAATCAGCCCCAGCATTTT. The whole variable domain, remainder taken from reference TRBV7-2 and TRBJ1-5, is GAGVSQSPSNKVTEKGKDVELRCDPISGHTALYWYRQSLGQGLEFLIYFQGNSAPDKSGLPSDRFSAERTGGSVSTLTIQRTQQEDSAVYLCASSWTGLSNQPQHFGDGTRLSIL.

The J gene is TRBJ2-7, the V gene TRBV18; 8 bases match TRBD2. The CDR3 loop spans 17 amino acids. J gave up 2 bases and V 0 bases, and 9 bases lay outside the gene matches. Germline V gene sequence: CDR1 KGHSH, CDR2 LQKENI. The CDR3: CASSPPRGPGGTYEQYF. The CDR3 DNA reads as TGTGCCAGCTCACCACCGAGAGGACCGGGGGGGACCTACGAGCAGTACTTC.

The rearrangement links TRBV7-8 to TRBJ2-7, with D perhaps TRBD2 (6 bases). Germline V gives CDR1 SGHVS, CDR2 FQNEAQ. The CDR3 has 14 residues. V was pared by 5 bases and J by 3 bases, with 14 bases between. Written as DNA, the CDR3 is TGTGCCAGCAGCACTGGGGCAGCGGGCTACGAGCAGTACTTC. The encoded protein is CASSTGAAGYEQYF. The whole variable domain, remainder taken from reference TRBV7-8 and TRBJ2-7, is GAGVSQSPRYKVAKRGQDVALRCDPISGHVSLFWYQQALGQGPEFLTYFQNEAQLDKSGLPSDRFFAERPEGSVSTLKIQRTQQEDSAVYLCASSTGAAGYEQYFGPGTRLTVT.

This chain connects TRBV4-3 to TRBJ1-1, with D possibly matching TRBD1 (5 bases). CDR3 length equals 13 residues. Germline-derived CDR1 and CDR2 are LGHNA and YSLEER. V shed 4 bases and J shed 4 bases, with 10 bases lying between them. The CDR3 protein is CASSPGRGTEAFF. As DNA, the CDR3 is TGCGCCAGCAGCCCAGGAAGGGGCACTGAAGCTTTCTTT.

Comment on this clone: The conserved final phenylalanine or tryptophan is absent from the CDR3, which likely points to a read error. It is unclear where the CDR3 begins or ends on the DNA, so no DNA is shown, and the CDR3 is as TCRdb lists it. The rearrangement uses TRBV29-1 and TRBJ2-7; TRBD1 is the table's D call and was not checked against the DNA. Germline values: CDR1 SQVTM, CDR2 ANQGSEA. Both ends counted, the CDR3 spans 10 residues. The CDR3: CSALNRDRGN.

The chain employs TRBV27 and TRBJ1-6, with TRBD1 matching over 7 bases. This CDR3 is built from 15 residues. Germline CDR1 and CDR2: MNHEY and SMNVEV (reference sequence). Trimming removed 4 bases from V and 3 bases from J; junction bases left unmatched: 3. The CDR3 is CASSSGQIYNSPLHF. CDR3 nucleotide sequence: TGTGCCAGCAGTTCGGGACAGATCTATAATTCACCCCTCCACTTT.

The chain recombines TRBV11-2 with TRBJ2-7, with TRBD2 matching 14 bases. The CDR3 length is 13 residues. Germline-derived CDR1 and CDR2 are SGHAT and FQNNGV. The chain's CDR3 is CATSGGVDYEQYF. Here the CDR3 DNA reads TGTGCGACTAGCGGGGGGGTGGACTACGAGCAGTACTTC.

The V and J genes are TRBV6-5 and TRBJ1-2, with TRBD1 identical over 10 bases. Per germline, CDR1 MNHEY and CDR2 SVGAGI. CDR3 length: 15 amino acids. V was clipped by 2 bases and J by 5 bases; unmatched bases: 5. The CDR3 here is CASSYGDRGGYGYTF. The CDR3 coding sequence is TGTGCCAGCAGTTACGGGGACAGGGGAGGGTATGGCTACACCTTC.

The chain employs TRBV29-1 and TRBJ1-3; a possible D gene is TRBD1 (5 bases). Germline V gene lookup returns CDR1 SQVTM and CDR2 ANQGSEA. V lost 5 bases, J lost 3 bases, and 11 bases lay in between. This CDR3 comprises 13 residues. This CDR3 is CSVRQGGGNTIYF. CDR3 DNA: TGCAGCGTTCGGCAGGGAGGTGGAAACACCATATATTTT.

This sequence joins TRBV9 and TRBJ2-1, with a tentative D call TRBD2 (7 bases). There are 15 residues in the CDR3. Germline CDR1 reads SGDLS; CDR2 reads YYNGEE. V lost 3 bases to trimming and J lost 8 bases, with 18 bases between them. CDR3 nucleotides: TGTGCCAGCAGCGAGGGAGGGGGGGTCGTGGATGAGCAGTTCTTC. This encodes CASSEGGGVVDEQFF.

V is TRBV10-3 and J is TRBJ2-5, with 7 bases lining up with TRBD2. Per germline, CDR1 ENHRY and CDR2 SYGVKD. Losses at the gene ends were 3 bases for V and 6 bases for J; bases not matched to a gene: 13. This CDR3 region has 16 residues. CDR3 residues: CAISDPSGLNMKTQYF. The CDR3 DNA is TGTGCCATCAGTGACCCTAGCGGACTGAATATGAAGACCCAGTACTTC.